Listed here are 32 T cell receptor beta chains from one sample, sequenced in a study of cytomegalovirus exposure and HLA in healthy donors. Using immunoSEQ multiplex PCR, the repertoire was profiled, and TCRdb retains in-frame clones only, with some absent. The data contain more than 300,000 clones, around 86% of them singletons. The sequenced sample consisted of PBMCs. These receptors originate from a woman aged 18-30 years in good health and CMV-seronegative.

The gene calls are TRBV5-4 and TRBJ2-6; D unresolved. V was pared by 4 bases and J by 0 bases, with 8 bases between. CDR1 and CDR2 from the germline V gene are SGHNT and YYREEE (reference sequence). This CDR3 has 15 residues. CDR3 coding DNA: TGTGCCAGCAGCATCCCGGTCTCTGGGGCCAACGTCCTGACTTTC. This gives the protein CASSIPVSGANVLTF.

The V call is TRBV2, the J call TRBJ1-1; TRBD1 agrees at 7 bases. The junction had 6 bases not matched to a gene; V was cut back by 6 bases and J by 11 bases. Germline V CDR1 and CDR2: SNHLY, FYNNEI. The CDR3 covers 11 residues. CDR3 nucleotides: TGTGCCAGCAGGAGGGGGACAGCTGCTTTCTTT. Amino acid sequence: CASRRGTAAFF.

The V and J genes are TRBV4-2 and TRBJ2-5; D unresolved. Between the trimmed V and J ends, which lost 1 base and 3 bases, there was a span of 12 bases. In germline, CDR1 is LGHNA, CDR2 YNFKEQ. The CDR3 extends over 15 amino acids. The CDR3 is CASSQGSSSEETQYF. The CDR3 DNA follows: TGTGCCAGCAGCCAAGGGTCTTCGTCAGAAGAGACCCAGTACTTC.

The chain recombines TRBV6-1 with TRBJ1-4, with 7 bases identical to TRBD1. The CDR3 runs 14 residues. V was pared by 6 bases and J by 8 bases, with 9 bases of the junction left unmatched. CDR1 MNHNS and CDR2 SASEGT come from the germline V gene. The CDR3: CASSDPGGSEKLFF. The CDR3 DNA is TGTGCCAGCAGCGACCCAGGGGGGAGCGAAAAACTGTTTTTT.

The gene calls are TRBV19 and TRBJ2-3; TRBD2 matches at 13 bases. Germline V lookup: CDR1 LNHDA, CDR2 SQIVND (reference sequence). The V segment lost 5 bases and the J segment 5 bases; nucleotides outside the gene matches: 10. The CDR3 runs 17 residues. CDR3 sequence: CASSPSRGLAGRDTQYF. CDR3 in DNA: TGTGCCAGTAGTCCATCTCGGGGACTAGCGGGACGAGATACGCAGTATTTT.

The chain carries TRBV28 and TRBJ1-1; the match to TRBD1 covers 7 bases. This CDR3 region has 11 residues. Unmatched junction bases numbered 3, after V lost 3 bases and J lost 11 bases. From germline, CDR1 is MDHEN and CDR2 SYDVKM. For the CDR3, the DNA is TGTGCCAGCAGTTTCAGGGGGATGGCTTTCTTT. This translates into CASSFRGMAFF.

The CDR3 spells CASSPGLVAGGPREQFF. The CDR3 DNA follows: TGCGCCAGCAGCCCCGGCCTTGTAGCGGGAGGGCCTCGGGAGCAGTTCTTC. The chain carries TRBV5-1 and TRBJ2-1, with 11 bases lining up with TRBD2. Trimming at V came to 4 bases and at J to 10 bases, leaving 16 bases not matched to a gene. CDR1 SGHRS and CDR2 YFSETQ come from the germline V gene. CDR3 size: 17 residues.

The DNA for the CDR3 is TGCAGCGTGGAGCGGGGGGGATCATACAATGAGCAGTTCTTC. It is translated as CSVERGGSYNEQFF. This chain links TRBV29-1 with TRBJ2-1, with TRBD2 matching 10 bases. The V gene end was trimmed by 6 bases and the J gene end by 4 bases; junction bases not matched to a gene: 6. There are 14 residues in the CDR3. Germline values: CDR1 SQVTM, CDR2 ANQGSEA.

The chain employs TRBV25-1 and TRBJ1-2; weak D call: TRBD1 (6 bases). CDR3 size: 15 residues. Trimming pared 1 base from V and 8 bases from J, leaving 17 bases between. Germline CDR1 reads MGHDK; CDR2 reads SYGVNS. CDR3 sequence: CASSEFQGISGGYTF. CDR3 nucleotide sequence: TGTGCCAGCAGTGAATTTCAGGGGATCTCGGGGGGCTACACCTTC.

V and J are TRBV30 and TRBJ2-7; possibly TRBD2 for D (6 bases). V was shortened by 5 bases and J by 5 bases, with 7 bases between the two germline ends. Germline values: CDR1 GTSNPN, CDR2 SVGIG (reference sequence). The CDR3 consists of 10 residues. The CDR3 reads CAWGGNEQYF. CDR3 nucleotide sequence: TGTGCCTGGGGAGGGAACGAGCAGTACTTC. The full variable domain, completed using reference TRBV30 and TRBJ2-7, is SQTIHQWPATLVQPVGSPLSLECTVEGTSNPNLYWYRQAAGRGLQLLFYSVGIGQISSEVPQNLSASRPQDRQFILSSKKLLLSDSGFYLCAWGGNEQYFGPGTRLTVT.

V is TRBV28 and J is TRBJ2-1; 13 nucleotides match TRBD2. The CDR3 runs 22 residues. Germline lookup yields CDR1 MDHEN and CDR2 SYDVKM. V dropped 7 bases and J dropped 3; count of bases not matched to a gene: 24. The CDR3 coding sequence is TGTGCCAGCACCCACCCGTCAAGGACTAGCGGGAGACCACCGGGTTTCTACAATGAGCAGTTCTTC. Its translation: CASTHPSRTSGRPPGFYNEQFF.

V gene TRBV5-6 combines with J gene TRBJ1-1; no definite D call. Germline loops: CDR1 SGHDT, CDR2 YYEEEE. The V end lost 4 bases, the J end lost 1 base, and 14 bases lay between the germline ends. The CDR3 has 15 amino acids. CDR3 protein: CASSGTRGSNTEAFF. DNA for the CDR3: TGTGCCAGCAGCGGCACACGGGGATCGAACACTGAAGCTTTCTTT.

This rearrangement joins TRBV6-6 to TRBJ2-7, with 7 bases that match TRBD1. This CDR3 comprises 14 residues. Unmatched junction bases numbered 4, after V lost 0 bases and J lost 5 bases. CDR1 is MNHNY and CDR2 is SVGAGI in the germline V gene (reference sequence). The CDR3 spells CASSYSKGADEQYF. The DNA for the CDR3 is TGTGCCAGCAGTTACTCGAAGGGGGCCGACGAGCAGTACTTC.

The chain is built from TRBV2 and TRBJ2-3, with 7 bases aligning to TRBD2. This CDR3 has 14 residues. V trimming: 3 bases; J trimming: 6 bases; junction bases outside the gene matches: 6. Germline loops: CDR1 SNHLY, CDR2 FYNNEI. The CDR3 DNA sequence: TGTGCCAGCAGTGAGAGCATAGCGGGTGATACGCAGTATTTT. This sequence encodes CASSESIAGDTQYF.

The chain recombines TRBV6-5 with TRBJ1-2, with TRBD1 matching 10 bases. CDR3 length: 14 amino acids. The V segment lost 5 bases and the J segment 7 bases; nucleotides outside the gene matches: 7. Germline CDR1 MNHEY, CDR2 SVGAGI. The CDR3, as DNA: TGTGCCAGCAGTGACGACAGGGGGCATGGTGGCTACACCTTC. Encoded protein: CASSDDRGHGGYTF.

There are a few counts of this clone. The J gene is TRBJ1-1, the V gene TRBV9, with D possibly TRBD1 on 5 matching bases. The CDR3 is made up of 14 amino acids. Germline values: CDR1 SGDLS, CDR2 YYNGEE. V was cut by 4 bases and J by 1 base, with 11 bases left in between. CDR3 protein: CASSLTDTNTEAFF. CDR3 DNA sequence: TGTGCCAGCAGCTTAACGGACACGAACACTGAAGCTTTCTTT.

The gene calls are TRBV9 and TRBJ2-5, with 8 positions matching TRBD2. CDR1 is SGDLS and CDR2 is YYNGEE in the germline V gene. Trimming cost V 0 bases and J 4 bases; bases outside gene matches: 14. The CDR3 consists of 18 residues. CDR3 in amino acids: CASSVEVGAGARRETQYF. CDR3 nucleotide sequence: TGTGCCAGCAGCGTAGAGGTCGGAGCGGGGGCGCGGAGAGAGACCCAGTACTTC.

The chain employs TRBV4-1 and TRBJ2-7; TRBD2 matches 8 bases. Looked up from germline, CDR1 is MGHRA and CDR2 is YSYEKL. The CDR3 is 16 amino acids. V shed 2 bases, J shed 1 base, and the junction held 7 bases outside the gene matches. The chain's CDR3 is CASSQPPGLGSYEQYF. Written as DNA, the CDR3 is TGCGCCAGCAGCCAACCCCCGGGACTAGGATCCTACGAGCAGTACTTC.

The rearrangement joins TRBV7-2 to TRBJ1-3; tentatively, D is TRBD1 (6 bases). The CDR3 covers 13 residues. V was cut by 7 bases and J by 2 bases, with 9 bases left in between. Germline assignment: CDR1 SGHTA and CDR2 FQGNSA. This CDR3 reads CASTYRAGNTIYF. The CDR3 bases are TGTGCCAGCACCTACAGGGCTGGAAACACCATATATTTT.

The rearrangement uses TRBV2 and TRBJ2-7; 7 bases line up with TRBD2. The V and J ends lost 6 bases and 2 bases, in that order; junction bases with no gene match: 4. The CDR3 has 13 amino acids. Germline values: CDR1 SNHLY, CDR2 FYNNEI. The CDR3 nucleotides read TGTGCCAGCAGGGGGACTACTGCCTACGAGCAGTACTTC. Translated, it gives CASRGTTAYEQYF.

The V gene is TRBV29-1, the J gene TRBJ1-2; D gene uncertain. CDR3 length equals 13 residues. Germline V lookup: CDR1 SQVTM, CDR2 ANQGSEA. V shed 5 bases and J shed 4 bases, with 14 bases lying between them. The CDR3 sequence is CSVYSQEAYGYTF. The CDR3 nucleotides read TGCAGCGTTTACTCTCAGGAAGCCTATGGCTACACCTTC.

This clone was recorded once. The J gene is TRBJ2-7, the V gene TRBV4-1, with D maybe TRBD2 (6 bases). Germline-derived CDR1 and CDR2 are MGHRA and YSYEKL. This CDR3 contains 12 residues. The V end lost 4 bases, the J end lost 4 bases, and 8 bases lay between the germline ends. The DNA for the CDR3 is TGCGCCAGCAGCCCTGGGACTTACGAGCAGTACTTC. This codes for CASSPGTYEQYF.

Concerning this clone: The sample holds other DNA sequences that translate to the same CDR3. The CDR3 DNA is TGCGCCAGCAGCTTGGTTCGGGGGAACACTGAAGCTTTCTTT. This gives the protein CASSLVRGNTEAFF. The gene calls are TRBV5-1 and TRBJ1-1; D uncertain. The CDR3 length is 14 residues. The V gene lost 0 bases and the J gene lost 1 base, with 7 bases spanning the gap. The germline gives CDR1 SGHRS, CDR2 YFSETQ.

The rearrangement joins TRBV11-2 to TRBJ1-3, with 7 positions matching TRBD1. CDR1 SGHAT and CDR2 FQNNGV come from the germline V gene. The CDR3 is made up of 16 amino acids. V gave up 5 bases and J gave up 0 bases; unmatched junction bases: 7. DNA of the CDR3: TGTGCCAGCAGCCCCAGCAGGGGGGTCTCTGGAAACACCATATATTTT. Translated: CASSPSRGVSGNTIYF.

This clone was counted a single time. This chain uses TRBV19 with TRBJ2-1; TRBD2 matches at 10 bases. CDR1 is LNHDA, CDR2 SQIVND, per germline (reference sequence). With V trimmed by 7 bases and J by 6 bases, 12 bases remained unmatched. The CDR3 is 16 residues long. CDR3: CASTSGSGRAGNEQFF. CDR3 nucleotide sequence: TGTGCCAGTACATCCGGGAGCGGGAGGGCCGGCAATGAGCAGTTCTTC.

V usage is TRBV2 and J usage is TRBJ2-1, with 14 positions matching TRBD2. The germline CDR1 and CDR2 sequences are SNHLY and FYNNEI. Losses at the gene ends were 6 bases for V and 9 bases for J; bases not matched to a gene: 4. The CDR3 sequence is 14 residues long. The DNA of the CDR3 is TGTGCCAGCAGCTGGACTAGCGGGAGGCCTGAGCAGTTCTTC. Its protein is CASSWTSGRPEQFF.

This sequence joins TRBV6-1 and TRBJ1-2; 7 bases agree with TRBD1. Germline values: CDR1 MNHNS, CDR2 SASEGT. The CDR3 runs to 14 residues. After removal of 4 bases from V and 2 bases from J, the junction contained 4 bases not matched to a gene. CDR3 sequence: CASSGPTGNYGYTF. The CDR3 coding sequence is TGTGCCAGCAGTGGTCCGACAGGGAACTATGGCTACACCTTC.

The sample holds one count of this clone. This chain joins TRBV18 and TRBJ2-2; possibly TRBD2 for D (5 bases). The CDR3 spans 13 residues. The germline V and J ends were trimmed by 6 bases and 3 bases, with 8 bases remaining between them. The germline gives CDR1 KGHSH, CDR2 LQKENI. CDR3 sequence reads: CASSPDYTGELFF. The CDR3 DNA sequence: TGTGCCAGCTCCCCGGACTACACCGGGGAGCTGTTTTTT. Full variable domain (outside the CDR3, taken from reference TRBV18 and TRBJ2-2): NAGVMQNPRHLVRRRGQEARLRCSPMKGHSHVYWYRQLPEEGLKFMVYLQKENIIDESGMPKERFSAEFPKEGPSILRIQQVVRGDSAAYFCASSPDYTGELFFGEGSRLTVL.

CDR3 sequence: CASSFWSGGGQETQYF. The DNA for the CDR3 is TGCGCCAGCAGCTTTTGGTCAGGGGGAGGTCAAGAGACCCAGTACTTC. The chain has TRBV5-1 and TRBJ2-5; D perhaps matches TRBD1 (7 bases). Trimming pared 2 bases from V and 2 bases from J, leaving 16 bases between. This CDR3 has 16 residues. Per germline, CDR1 SGHRS and CDR2 YFSETQ.

The J gene is TRBJ1-2, the V gene TRBV18; no reliable D call. The ends were cut back, 3 bases at V and 4 bases at J, with 12 bases in the middle. From germline, CDR1 is KGHSH and CDR2 LQKENI. This CDR3 is built from 14 residues. This CDR3 is CASSPYRESYGYTF. In nucleotides, the CDR3 is TGTGCCAGCTCACCGTACCGGGAGTCCTATGGCTACACCTTC.

The chain joins TRBV30 to TRBJ2-7; TRBD1 aligns across 9 bases. Germline V gives CDR1 GTSNPN, CDR2 SVGIG (reference sequence). With V trimmed by 1 base and J by 5 bases, 6 bases remained unmatched. The length of the CDR3 is 14 residues. The CDR3 DNA sequence: TGTGCCTGGAGTGCCGGGACAGGGTTGAACGAGCAGTACTTC. It translates to CAWSAGTGLNEQYF.

The chain combines TRBV10-3 with TRBJ2-7; maybe TRBD1 (5 bases). The CDR3 length is 13 residues. Trimming cost V 10 bases and J 2 bases, with 15 bases left between them. Germline CDR1 reads ENHRY; CDR2 reads SYGVKD. CDR3 loop: CATDTGDAYEQYF. As DNA, the CDR3 is TGTGCCACCGATACAGGTGATGCCTACGAGCAGTACTTC.